This entry is about one TCR beta chain. Assay: immunoSEQ multiplex PCR; the TCRdb copy retains only in-frame clones and omits some. The sample comprises 87,000 or so clones, around nine tenths of which are singletons, and almost 8% rests with the top ten. Time point indicated: baseline pretreatment blood. Treatment: 15 Gy SBRT to primary tumor, nephrectomy 4 weeks later. Trimming left V 5 bases short and J 6 bases short, with 11 bases between. CDR3 length: 13 amino acids. Germline V CDR1 and CDR2: SGHAT, FQNNGV. The entry originates in a study of radiation and T cells in renal cell carcinoma. The chain is built from TRBV11-2 and TRBJ1-3, with unresolved D. This TCR derives from a man aged 50 to 60 with renal cell carcinoma. The starting material was blood, obtained from a patient whose treatment included radiotherapy and nephrectomy. CDR3 protein: CASSRTTSNTIYF. CDR3 nucleotides: TGTGCCAGCAGCCGTACCACCTCAAACACCATATATTTT. The full variable domain, its missing parts supplied by reference TRBV11-2 and TRBJ1-3, is EAGVAQSPRYKIIEKRQSVAFWCNPISGHATLYWYQQILGQGPKLLIQFQNNGVVDDSQLPKDRFSAERLKGVDSTLKIQPAKLEDSAVYLCASSRTTSNTIYFGEGSWLTVV.